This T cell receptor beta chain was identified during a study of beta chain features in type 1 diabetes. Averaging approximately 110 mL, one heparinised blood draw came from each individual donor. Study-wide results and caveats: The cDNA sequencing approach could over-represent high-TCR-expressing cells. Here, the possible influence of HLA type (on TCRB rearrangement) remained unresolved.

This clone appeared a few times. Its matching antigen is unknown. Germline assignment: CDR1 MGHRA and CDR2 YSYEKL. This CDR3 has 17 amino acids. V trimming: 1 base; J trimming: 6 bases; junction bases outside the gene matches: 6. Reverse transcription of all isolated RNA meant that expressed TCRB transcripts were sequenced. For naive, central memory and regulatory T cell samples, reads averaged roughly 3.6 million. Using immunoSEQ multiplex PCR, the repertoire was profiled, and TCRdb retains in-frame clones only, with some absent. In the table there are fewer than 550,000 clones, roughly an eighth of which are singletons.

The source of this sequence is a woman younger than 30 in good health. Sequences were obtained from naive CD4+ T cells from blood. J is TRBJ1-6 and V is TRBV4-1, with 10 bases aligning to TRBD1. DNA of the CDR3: TGCGCCAGCAGCCAAGCAAGGACAGGGGGGTTTAATTCACCCCTCCACTTT. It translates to CASSQARTGGFNSPLHF.